These 17 T cell receptor beta chains were sequenced from one sample in a study of T cell repertoires in cytomegalovirus infection. A single record per CDR3 protein comes from TCRdb applying MiXCR to the reads. Of around 900,000 distinct CDR3 sequences listed, roughly 30% were seen once; the top ten hold 13%. These receptors are not linked to any known antigen. Specimen: cultured CD8+ T cells from PBMCs, collected from culture after CMV antigen stimulation. The receptor set was obtained from a human donor in good health (CMV status not recorded). Some clones in this sample may be carry-over from other donors' samples.

This clonotype was found a few times. The V call is TRBV9, the J call TRBJ1-5; D gene uncertain. CDR3 length equals 15 residues. The germline gives CDR1 SGDLS, CDR2 YYNGEE. The V gene lost 0 bases and the J gene lost 3 bases, with 10 bases spanning the gap. The CDR3 DNA follows: TGTGCCAGCAGCGTAGGAGGTGGGAACAATCAGCCCCAGCATTTT. As protein: CASSVGGGNNQPQHF. The full variable domain, its missing parts supplied by reference TRBV9 and TRBJ1-5, is DSGVTQTPKHLITATGQRVTLRCSPRSGDLSVYWYQQSLDQGLQFLIQYYNGEERAKGNILERFSAQQFPDLHSELNLSSLELGDSALYFCASSVGGGNNQPQHFGDGTRLSIL.

This clonotype was observed once. J is TRBJ1-5 and V is TRBV19; 7 bases align to TRBD1. This CDR3 contains 16 residues. The ends lost 3 bases at V and 5 bases at J; junction bases unmatched: 10. Germline V CDR1 and CDR2: LNHDA, SQIVND (reference sequence). The CDR3 loop is CASSIRPGQPYQPQHF. The CDR3, as DNA: TGTGCCAGTAGTATTCGACCGGGACAGCCTTATCAGCCCCAGCATTTT.

The chain carries TRBV13 and TRBJ2-7, with 8 nucleotides matching TRBD2. The V gene's germline CDR1 is PRHDT and CDR2 FYEKMQ (reference sequence). The CDR3 contains 16 residues. V trimming: 4 bases; J trimming: 4 bases; junction bases outside the gene matches: 12. The DNA of the CDR3 is TGTGCCAGCAGCTCCCCCCGAGCGGGGGATGTTTACGAGCAGTACTTC. It specifies CASSSPRAGDVYEQYF.

This clonotype was observed a handful of times. The rearrangement uses TRBV9 and TRBJ2-5; 7 bases match TRBD1. J was trimmed by 5 bases and V by 0 bases; bases with no gene match: 7. The CDR3 length is 15 residues. Germline CDR1 SGDLS, CDR2 YYNGEE. DNA of the CDR3: TGTGCCAGCAGCGTAGAGACAGGGTTCGGGGAGACCCAGTACTTC. Its translation is CASSVETGFGETQYF.

This clonotype was counted at least ten times. The CDR3 spells CAATASTGELFF. The CDR3 DNA is TGTGCCGCTACGGCGTCAACCGGGGAGCTGTTTTTT. V usage is TRBV7-8 and J usage is TRBJ2-2; the D is unclear. The CDR3 covers 12 residues. Germline lookup yields CDR1 SGHVS and CDR2 FQNEAQ. V was pared by 11 bases and J by 5 bases, with 12 bases between.

The V and J genes are TRBV6-5 and TRBJ2-1; D not certain. CDR3 length: 15 residues. Germline CDR1 MNHEY, CDR2 SVGAGI. The V end lost 5 bases, the J end lost 7 bases, and 18 bases lay between the germline ends. CDR3 in amino acids: CASSPLRALINEQFF. CDR3 coding DNA: TGTGCCAGCAGTCCACTCCGGGCATTGATAAATGAGCAGTTCTTC.

This clonotype came up a few times. This chain links TRBV6-1 with TRBJ2-2; maybe TRBD1 (6 bases). Trimming pared 6 bases from V and 5 bases from J, leaving 31 bases between. The CDR3 spans 20 residues. Germline V CDR1 and CDR2: MNHNS, SASEGT. The CDR3 loop is CASRGSYRARMTTWTGELFF. As DNA, the CDR3 is TGTGCCAGCAGAGGATCTTACAGGGCGAGGATGACAACTTGGACCGGGGAGCTGTTTTTT.

This clonotype appeared many times. The chain is built from TRBV7-8 and TRBJ2-7; possible D gene TRBD2, 6 bases. The CDR3 extends over 16 amino acids. Looked up from germline, CDR1 is SGHVS and CDR2 is FQNEAQ. Trimming left V 2 bases short and J 0 bases short, with 14 bases between. The CDR3 loop is CASSLIGGAVSYEQYV. In nucleotides, the CDR3 is TGTGCCAGCAGCTTAATCGGGGGAGCGGTCTCCTACGAGCAGTACGTC.

The V and J genes are TRBV27 and TRBJ2-7, with 7 bases fitting TRBD1. The CDR3 spans 13 residues. Germline lookup yields CDR1 MNHEY and CDR2 SMNVEV (reference sequence). Trimming at V came to 6 bases and at J to 4 bases, leaving 6 bases not matched to a gene. DNA for the CDR3: TGTGCCAGCAGAAAGGGGGCAGGGTACGAGCAGTACTTC. Translated, it gives CASRKGAGYEQYF.

The V and J genes are TRBV7-9 and TRBJ1-2, with 10 bases lining up with TRBD1. Germline values: CDR1 SEHNR, CDR2 FQNEAQ (reference sequence). Germline trimming cut 5 bases from V and 0 bases from J; bases unmatched to any gene: 6. This CDR3 is built from 16 residues. The chain's CDR3 is CASSTGQGGTNYGYTF. The CDR3 DNA follows: TGTGCCAGCAGCACCGGACAGGGGGGTACTAACTATGGCTACACCTTC.

Comments on this clonotype: A much larger clonotype is one base distant, so this may be a read error. This chain connects TRBV7-9 to TRBJ2-3, with D tentatively TRBD2 (5 bases). The V end lost 2 bases, the J end lost 4 bases, and 19 bases lay between the germline ends. Per the germline V gene, CDR1 is SEHNR and CDR2 is FQNEAQ (reference sequence). This CDR3 comprises 17 residues. The chain's CDR3 is CASSLTRVLEGSDTQYF. The CDR3 DNA reads as TGTGCCAGCAGCTTAACTAGGGTTCTCGAGGGCTCAGATACGCAGTATTTT.

This clonotype occurred a few times. The rearrangement joins TRBV19 to TRBJ1-3; 9 bases agree with TRBD1. V lost 11 bases, J lost 0 bases, and 8 bases stayed unmatched. Germline CDR1 reads LNHDA; CDR2 reads SQIVND (reference sequence). This CDR3 has 15 residues. Here the CDR3 DNA reads TGTGCCGCCCGGGACAGGGCCAACTCTGGAAACACCATATATTTT. Translation gives CAARDRANSGNTIYF. Drawing the rest from reference TRBV19 and TRBJ1-3, the complete variable domain is DGGITQSPKYLFRKEGQNVTLSCEQNLNHDAMYWYRQDPGQGLRLIYYSQIVNDFQKGDIAEGYSVSREKKESFPLTVTSAQKNPTAFYLCAARDRANSGNTIYFGEGSWLTVV.

This sequence joins TRBV29-1 and TRBJ1-5; a possible D gene is TRBD1 (5 bases). CDR1 and CDR2 (germline): SQVTM, ANQGSEA. Trimming pared 3 bases from V and 13 bases from J, leaving 19 bases between. This CDR3 comprises 13 residues. This CDR3 reads CSVEGGAYDSQHF. The CDR3 region has the DNA TGCAGCGTTGAGGGGGGTGCCTACGACTCTCAGCATTTT.

The chain employs TRBV27 and TRBJ2-2, with D tentatively TRBD1 (6 bases). The germline gives CDR1 MNHEY, CDR2 SMNVEV (reference sequence). The CDR3 runs 18 residues. Trimming shortened V by 5 bases and J by 1 base, and 20 bases separated the two germline ends. CDR3 sequence (DNA): TGTGCCAGCAGTCACAGCACAGGGAACGAGGTGAACACCGGGGAGCTGTTTTTT. This translates into CASSHSTGNEVNTGELFF.

Concerning this clonotype: Its ends do not fully match the called genes, so a read error is possible. V and J are TRBV27 and TRBJ1-2, with 9 bases that match TRBD1. Germline loops: CDR1 MNHEY, CDR2 SMNVEV (reference sequence). The CDR3 loop spans 15 amino acids. The DNA of the CDR3 is TGTGCCAGCAGCCCCACCGGGACAGGGAACTATGGCTGCACCTTC. It codes for CASSPTGTGNYGCTF.

Here the CDR3 DNA reads TGCGCCAGCAGCCAAGACCTCATCCCTTCAGGCAGAGATACGCAGTATTTT. Translation gives CASSQDLIPSGRDTQYF. This chain uses TRBV4-1 with TRBJ2-3, with no clear D. Trimming stripped 0 bases from V and 5 bases from J, with 18 bases between. From germline, CDR1 is MGHRA and CDR2 YSYEKL. This CDR3 contains 17 residues.

V gene TRBV6-1 combines with J gene TRBJ2-1; D possibly corresponds to TRBD1 (6 bases). V lost 6 bases to trimming and J lost 4 bases, with 16 bases between them. Germline V CDR1 and CDR2: MNHNS, SASEGT. The CDR3 loop spans 15 amino acids. The CDR3, as DNA: TGTGCCAGCAGCCGTGGGGACACAGGGTACAATGAGCAGTTCTTC. It is translated as CASSRGDTGYNEQFF.